This TCR beta chain was observed in a study of CD8 T cells in ankylosing spondylitis. Quantitative barcoded 5'-RACE was used to prepare TCR beta libraries. TCRdb redid the calling of the 5' RACE reads with MiXCR, one entry per CDR3 protein. The repertoire holds about 220,000 distinct CDR3 sequences, approximately 16% seen once, with approximately 40% in the top ten. Study-level points and caveats: Apparently characteristic of ankylosing spondylitis blood was a TCR beta motif (under ten highly homologous variants).

The V end was cut by 5 bases, the J end by 6 bases, with 9 bases between. CDR3 length equals 12 residues. Germline-derived CDR1 and CDR2 are MDHEN and SYDVKM. The sample holds a few counts of this clonotype. Its antigen is not known. The chain couples TRBV28 to TRBJ2-3; unclear D gene. Sequenced input: blood, either unsorted or a sorted T cell fraction (not recorded which). This sequence originates from a male donor with ankylosing spondylitis. The CDR3 DNA follows: TGTGCCAGCAGTCCCCCTCGTGATACGCAGTATTTT. The encoded protein is CASSPPRDTQYF.